Listed below are T cell receptor beta chains from one sample, sequenced in a study of T cell repertoires in cytomegalovirus infection. TCRdb reprocessed the reads with MiXCR, giving one entry per CDR3 protein. The repertoire holds about 830,000 distinct CDR3 sequences, with over 25% as singletons. The antigens these receptors bind are not known. This specimen consisted of cultured CD8+ T cells from PBMCs, obtained from culture after CMV antigen stimulation. These TCRs come from a human donor in good health (CMV status not recorded). Some clones in this sample may be carry-over from other donors' samples. Each CDR3 is given with its conserved first and last residue. The D gene is left open where the match is weak. Clone size is stated in some rows and not others, as once, few, many or a class when expanded.

CDR3 protein: CASSLQGGTESPLHF; CDR3 DNA: TGTGCCAGCAGTTTGCAGGGGGGGACTGAATCACCCCTCCACTTT; V gene: TRBV27; D gene: TRBD1; J gene: TRBJ1-6; clone size: -
CDR3 protein: CASSFGGPIFF; CDR3 DNA: TGTGCCAGCAGCTTCGGGGGGCCGATTTTCTTC; V gene: TRBV11-3; D gene: -; J gene: TRBJ2-1; clone size: few
CDR3 protein: CASSLWGGEESLDTGELFF; CDR3 DNA: TGTGCCAGCAGTTTGTGGGGCGGGGAAGAGTCTCTGGACACCGGGGAGCTGTTTTTT; V gene: TRBV12-3/TRBV12-4; D gene: -; J gene: TRBJ2-2; clone size: few
CDR3 protein: CASSTLEYNEQFF; CDR3 DNA: TGTGCCAGCAGTACCCTTGAGTACAATGAGCAGTTCTTC; V gene: TRBV6-2/TRBV6-3; D gene: -; J gene: TRBJ2-1; clone size: -
CDR3 protein: CASSPRDKNNEKLFF; CDR3 DNA: TGTGCCAGCAGTCCCCGGGACAAGAATAATGAAAAACTGTTTTTT; V gene: TRBV7-9; D gene: -; J gene: TRBJ1-4; clone size: -
CDR3 protein: CASSFITGDMPTNTGELFF; CDR3 DNA: TGTGCCAGCAGTTTTATTACAGGGGACATGCCGACGAACACCGGGGAGCTGTTTTTT; V gene: TRBV12-3/TRBV12-4; D gene: TRBD1; J gene: TRBJ2-2; clone size: few
CDR3 protein: CVSSLVYDIHGTDTQYF; CDR3 DNA: TGTGTCAGCAGCTTAGTTTATGACATCCATGGCACAGATACGCAGTATTTT; V gene: TRBV7-6; D gene: -; J gene: TRBJ2-3; clone size: -
CDR3 protein: CSAPETQYF; CDR3 DNA: TGCAGTGCCCCCGAGACCCAGTACTTC; V gene: TRBV20-1; D gene: -; J gene: TRBJ2-5; clone size: -
CDR3 protein: CASSQEGQGADEQYF; CDR3 DNA: TGCGCCAGCAGCCAAGAGGGACAGGGGGCCGACGAGCAGTACTTC; V gene: TRBV4-1; D gene: TRBD1; J gene: TRBJ2-7; clone size: few
CDR3 protein: CASSPMSAANSPLHF; CDR3 DNA: TGCGCCAGCAGCCCCATGTCGGCGGCCAATTCACCCCTCCACTTT; V gene: TRBV4-1; D gene: -; J gene: TRBJ1-6; clone size: -
CDR3 protein: CASSLVVTGVAGELFF; CDR3 DNA: TGTGCCAGCAGCTTAGTTGTCACAGGGGTCGCCGGGGAGCTGTTTTTT; V gene: TRBV7-6; D gene: TRBD1; J gene: TRBJ2-2; clone size: -
CDR3 protein: CASSHSDFYEQYF; CDR3 DNA: TGCGCCAGCAGCCACTCCGACTTCTACGAGCAGTACTTC; V gene: TRBV4-1; D gene: -; J gene: TRBJ2-7; clone size: -
CDR3 protein: CASSIVNTGTELFF; CDR3 DNA: TGTGCCAGTAGTATAGTCAACACGGGAACGGAGCTGTTTTTT; V gene: TRBV19; D gene: -; J gene: TRBJ2-2; clone size: -
CDR3 protein: CASKQLNTEAFF; CDR3 DNA: TGTGCCAGCAAGCAACTGAACACTGAAGCTTTCTTT; V gene: TRBV6-5; D gene: -; J gene: TRBJ1-1; clone size: -
CDR3 protein: CSARDHVRGYEQYF; CDR3 DNA: TGCAGTGCTAGAGACCATGTTAGGGGCTACGAGCAGTACTTC; V gene: TRBV20-1; D gene: -; J gene: TRBJ2-7; clone size: few
CDR3 protein: CASSILLPVGTYIGGGPDTGELFF; CDR3 DNA: TGTGCCAGTAGTATCCTCCTCCCGGTCGGGACCTATATAGGAGGGGGGCCGGACACCGGGGAGCTGTTTTTT; V gene: TRBV19; D gene: -; J gene: TRBJ2-2; clone size: -
CDR3 protein: CASSLGEGAGNQPQHF; CDR3 DNA: TGTGCCAGCAGCTTAGGCGAGGGGGCAGGCAATCAGCCCCAGCATTTT; V gene: TRBV7-6; D gene: TRBD1; J gene: TRBJ1-5; clone size: -